Presented here are 27 T cell receptor beta chains from one specimen sequenced in a study of blood T cell repertoires in COVID-19 (TCRdb year 2020). The method was the immunoSEQ multiplex PCR assay. TCRdb stores this immuneACCESS table with in-frame sequences only. Part of the clones is absent; in the studies checked, under half of the shortfall reflects unresolved V genes, and no reason is known for the rest. The sample has more than 45,000 clones on record, 80% to 90% of them singletons. The ten top clones hold around 1.5% of the sample. The sequenced sample consisted of peripheral blood. The receptor set was obtained from a man between 60 and 75 years old with acute or convalescent COVID-19.

V gene TRBV7-3 combines with J gene TRBJ1-1, with D perhaps TRBD1 (6 bases). CDR1 SGHTA and CDR2 FQGTGA come from the germline V gene. The CDR3 loop spans 15 amino acids. The V end was cut by 2 bases, the J end by 5 bases, with 15 bases between. This CDR3 is CASSLSASRGTEAFF. The CDR3 nucleotides are TGTGCCAGCAGCTTATCTGCGAGTAGGGGGACTGAAGCTTTCTTT. Full variable domain (missing parts from reference TRBV7-3 and TRBJ1-1): GAGVSQTPSNKVTEKGKYVELRCDPISGHTALYWYRQSLGQGPEFLIYFQGTGAADDSGLPNDRFFAVRPEGSVSTLKIQRTERGDSAVYLCASSLSASRGTEAFFGQGTRLTVV.

The V gene is TRBV7-2, the J gene TRBJ1-1, with 8 positions matching TRBD1. CDR1 SGHTA and CDR2 FQGNSA come from the germline V gene. The trim removed 5 bases at V and 0 bases at J, leaving 2 bases unmatched. CDR3 length equals 14 residues. The CDR3 protein is CASSPDRVNTEAFF. The DNA for the CDR3 is TGTGCCAGCAGCCCGGACAGGGTGAACACTGAAGCTTTCTTT.

The chain carries TRBV7-3 and TRBJ1-1, with D perhaps matching TRBD1 (6 bases). V was cut by 5 bases and J by 2 bases, with 12 bases left in between. The V gene's germline CDR1 is SGHTA and CDR2 FQGTGA. This CDR3 is 14 amino acids long. The CDR3 region is CASSREGGNTEAFF. CDR3 DNA: TGTGCCAGCAGCCGGGAGGGGGGCAACACTGAAGCTTTCTTT.

This chain links TRBV7-3 with TRBJ1-6, with TRBD1 matching 8 bases. The CDR3 is 17 residues long. Germline loops: CDR1 SGHTA, CDR2 FQGTGA. The V and J ends lost 5 bases and 7 bases, in that order; junction bases with no gene match: 13. The DNA of the CDR3 is TGTGCCAGCAGCGCCACAGGGGGAGGTTTCGGAAATTCACCCCTCCACTTT. It encodes CASSATGGGFGNSPLHF. Using reference TRBV7-3 and TRBJ1-6 for the parts outside the CDR3, the full variable domain is GAGVSQTPSNKVTEKGKYVELRCDPISGHTALYWYRQSLGQGPEFLIYFQGTGAADDSGLPNDRFFAVRPEGSVSTLKIQRTERGDSAVYLCASSATGGGFGNSPLHFGNGTRLTVT.

The rearrangement joins TRBV27 to TRBJ1-1; D call uncertain. In germline, CDR1 is MNHEY, CDR2 SMNVEV (reference sequence). The CDR3 has 15 amino acids. V gave up 6 bases and J gave up 6 bases, with 20 bases separating them. CDR3 loop: CASRDTVAGTPEAFF. CDR3 bases: TGTGCCAGCAGGGATACGGTAGCGGGCACCCCTGAAGCTTTCTTT.

The chain uses TRBV18 and TRBJ2-5; 7 nucleotides align to TRBD1. In germline, CDR1 is KGHSH, CDR2 LQKENI. The CDR3 consists of 14 residues. V lost 6 bases to trimming and J lost 2 bases; unmatched junction nucleotides: 6. CDR3 in amino acids: CASSLEQGQETQYF. DNA of the CDR3: TGTGCCAGCTCCCTGGAACAGGGGCAAGAGACCCAGTACTTC.

Here the CDR3 DNA reads TGTGCCAGCAGCCTTCAATCTATAAACATTCAGTACTTC. Its translation: CASSLQSINIQYF. The chain combines TRBV3-1 (or the pseudogene TRBV3-2) with TRBJ2-4; D unresolved. The CDR3 totals 13 residues. Germline CDR1 and CDR2: LGHDT and YNNKEL (reference sequence). V lost 4 bases and J lost 6, with 10 bases in between.

This clone was observed a few times. This chain joins TRBV11-2 and TRBJ2-6; D is perhaps TRBD1 (6 bases). The CDR3 covers 18 residues. The germline V gene encodes CDR1 SGHAT and CDR2 FQNNGV. V lost 1 base and J 2 bases, leaving 15 bases between the germline ends. CDR3 in amino acids: CASSLVAGVWAGANVLTF. The CDR3 DNA is TGTGCCAGCAGCTTAGTCGCAGGGGTGTGGGCTGGGGCCAACGTCCTGACTTTC.

V and J are TRBV30 and TRBJ1-3; 7 bases are shared with TRBD1. V lost 1 base, J lost 5 bases, and 2 bases stayed unmatched. Germline lookup yields CDR1 GTSNPN and CDR2 SVGIG (reference sequence). The CDR3 sequence is 13 residues long. The CDR3 DNA follows: TGTGCCTGGAGTGGGGACAGTCGAAACACCATATATTTT. Translated, it gives CAWSGDSRNTIYF.

The chain carries TRBV27 and TRBJ1-1, with 10 bases aligning to TRBD1. The ends lost 7 bases at V and 4 bases at J; junction bases unmatched: 6. The CDR3 length is 14 residues. Germline loops: CDR1 MNHEY, CDR2 SMNVEV (reference sequence). This chain's CDR3 is CASTMTGGITEAFF. CDR3 DNA: TGTGCCAGCACCATGACAGGGGGCATCACTGAAGCTTTCTTT.

The rearrangement uses TRBV5-4 and TRBJ2-3; 7 bases map to TRBD2. V was clipped by 4 bases and J by 3 bases; unmatched bases: 8. Per the germline V gene, CDR1 is SGHNT and CDR2 is YYREEE (reference sequence). The CDR3 spans 15 residues. This chain's CDR3 is CASSPARRETDTQYF. In DNA, the CDR3 is TGTGCCAGCAGCCCTGCTCGGCGGGAGACAGATACGCAGTATTTT.

A single count supports this clone. The chain couples TRBV28 to TRBJ2-3, with 12 positions matching TRBD2. The CDR3 contains 15 residues. CDR1 and CDR2 (germline): MDHEN, SYDVKM. The J segment lost 5 bases and the V segment lost 5 bases, leaving 5 bases of the junction unmatched. In DNA form, the CDR3 reads TGTGCCAGCAGTCCCCTAGCGGGAGGGCGAGATACGCAGTATTTT. This encodes CASSPLAGGRDTQYF.

This clone was seen a single time. V is TRBV12-3 or TRBV12-4 and J is TRBJ2-7; D is perhaps TRBD2 (5 bases). The CDR3 has 13 amino acids. Trimming stripped 5 bases from V and 4 bases from J, with 12 bases between. CDR3 in amino acids: CASSRTSPYEQYF. In DNA, the CDR3 is TGTGCCAGCAGTCGGACTTCTCCGTACGAGCAGTACTTC.

This clone was picked up one time. The chain combines TRBV7-3 with TRBJ1-1, with D possibly TRBD1 on 5 matching bases. The CDR3 length is 13 residues. Trimming stripped 2 bases from V and 4 bases from J, with 8 bases between. Germline lookup yields CDR1 SGHTA and CDR2 FQGTGA. The DNA for the CDR3 is TGTGCCAGCAGCTTACAGGGCGGCACTGAAGCTTTCTTT. Its translation: CASSLQGGTEAFF. The variable domain in full, with the rest retrieved from reference TRBV7-3 and TRBJ1-1, is GAGVSQTPSNKVTEKGKYVELRCDPISGHTALYWYRQSLGQGPEFLIYFQGTGAADDSGLPNDRFFAVRPEGSVSTLKIQRTERGDSAVYLCASSLQGGTEAFFGQGTRLTVV.

The chain links TRBV7-2 to TRBJ1-3; 9 bases agree with TRBD1. The trim removed 5 bases at V and 1 base at J, leaving 6 bases unmatched. The CDR3 is 16 residues long. Germline V gene sequence: CDR1 SGHTA, CDR2 FQGNSA. CDR3 DNA: TGTGCCAGCAGCCCTACAGGGGGCAGGTCTGGAAACACCATATATTTT. Translated: CASSPTGGRSGNTIYF.

The chain carries TRBV10-3 and TRBJ2-2; D is possibly TRBD1 (5 bases). V was clipped by 0 bases and J by 4 bases, with 12 bases between them. Germline V gene data show CDR1 as ENHRY and CDR2 as SYGVKD. The CDR3 runs to 16 residues. The CDR3 nucleotides read TGTGCCATCAGTGAGTCGACAGCCTCGAGCACCGGGGAGCTGTTTTTT. Translation: CAISESTASSTGELFF.

This chain links TRBV6-2 or TRBV6-3 with TRBJ2-2, with D uncertain. The V end was cut by 2 bases, the J end by 6 bases, with 7 bases between. From germline, CDR1 is MNHEY and CDR2 SVGEGT. There are 13 residues in the CDR3. CDR3 in DNA: TGTGCCAGCAGTTACGGCCAGTCCGGGGAGCTGTTTTTT. This translates into CASSYGQSGELFF.

The chain combines TRBV5-1 with TRBJ1-1, with 8 positions matching TRBD1. This CDR3 is built from 15 residues. V lost 4 bases, J lost 4 bases, and 9 bases stayed unmatched. In germline, CDR1 is SGHRS, CDR2 YFSETQ. This CDR3 reads CASSPMTGESTEAFF. The CDR3 nucleotides read TGCGCCAGCAGCCCCATGACAGGGGAGAGCACTGAAGCTTTCTTT.

As for this clone: The sample has other DNA sequences that encode this CDR3 too. The chain is built from TRBV30 and TRBJ1-6; possibly TRBD1 for D (5 bases). The CDR3 totals 17 residues. Germline CDR1 is GTSNPN and CDR2 is SVGIG (reference sequence). Trimming left V 0 bases short and J 0 bases short, with 12 bases between. For the CDR3, the DNA is TGTGCCTGGAGTGTACTCCAGGGAAGCTCCTATAATTCACCCCTCCACTTT. Translated, it gives CAWSVLQGSSYNSPLHF.

This sequence joins TRBV7-9 and TRBJ2-7, with a weak D call TRBD2 (5 bases). Trimming took off 5 bases at V and 7 bases at J, with 12 bases between the two ends. Germline V CDR1 and CDR2: SEHNR, FQNEAQ (reference sequence). The length of the CDR3 is 12 residues. CDR3 sequence: CASSPRDGEQYF. DNA for the CDR3: TGTGCCAGCAGCCCTCGGGATGGTGAGCAGTACTTC.

The chain is built from TRBV27 and TRBJ1-5; no clear D gene. The CDR3 covers 15 residues. Between the trimmed V and J ends, which lost 2 bases and 0 bases, there was a span of 8 bases. Germline CDR1 and CDR2: MNHEY and SMNVEV (reference sequence). CDR3 bases: TGTGCCAGCAGTTTAGGAGGAAATAGCAATCAGCCCCAGCATTTT. It translates to CASSLGGNSNQPQHF.

The chain has TRBV7-2 and TRBJ2-7; D is possibly TRBD2 (5 bases). Germline CDR1 reads SGHTA; CDR2 reads FQGNSA. CDR3 length equals 13 residues. Trimming took 1 base from V and 7 from J, leaving 11 bases between them. The CDR3 nucleotides are TGTGCCAGCAGCTTAGTGAGAACGGGAGAGCAGTACTTC. Translating it yields CASSLVRTGEQYF.

This chain links TRBV5-1 with TRBJ1-4, with D possibly matching TRBD1 (5 bases). CDR1 and CDR2 (germline): SGHRS, YFSETQ. The V and J ends lost 1 base and 4 bases respectively, with 8 bases between them. This CDR3 spans 14 amino acids. This CDR3 is CASSLTGGNEKLFF. The CDR3 nucleotides are TGCGCCAGCAGCTTGACAGGCGGTAATGAAAAACTGTTTTTT.

The rearrangement links TRBV3-1 (or the pseudogene TRBV3-2) to TRBJ1-1; the D is unclear. The V end was cut by 8 bases, the J end by 7 bases, with 20 bases between. Germline CDR1 reads LGHDT; CDR2 reads YNNKEL (reference sequence). The CDR3 runs 14 residues. CDR3 in amino acids: CASEPSGREGEAFF. DNA for the CDR3: TGTGCCAGCGAGCCAAGTGGAAGGGAGGGTGAAGCTTTCTTT.

This clone was counted a few times. The chain is built from TRBV6-5 and TRBJ1-1; 7 bases line up with TRBD1. CDR1 and CDR2 from the germline V gene are MNHEY and SVGAGI. V gave up 2 bases and J gave up 6 bases; unmatched junction bases: 9. The CDR3 is 15 amino acids. The CDR3 DNA is TGTGCCAGCAGTTACCGGATGACAGGGATTGCTGAAGCTTTCTTT. This sequence encodes CASSYRMTGIAEAFF.

This sequence joins TRBV2 and TRBJ2-2; possibly TRBD2 for D (6 bases). V lost 3 bases to trimming and J lost 7 bases, with 18 bases between them. The CDR3 has 16 residues. In germline, CDR1 is SNHLY, CDR2 FYNNEI. The CDR3 sequence: CASSESPGGAGGELFF. The CDR3 DNA is TGTGCCAGCAGTGAGAGCCCAGGAGGGGCGGGCGGGGAGCTGTTTTTT.

The rearrangement links TRBV27 to TRBJ1-4; 7 nucleotides agree with TRBD1. The CDR3 sequence is 14 residues long. Per the germline V gene, CDR1 is MNHEY and CDR2 is SMNVEV (reference sequence). Trimming removed 6 bases from V and 7 bases from J; junction bases left unmatched: 8. CDR3 sequence reads: CASRKGQDGEKLFF. The CDR3 bases are TGTGCCAGCAGAAAAGGACAGGACGGTGAAAAACTGTTTTTT.